This is a list of T cell receptor beta chains from one sample in a study of cytomegalovirus exposure and HLA in healthy donors. Clones were read by immunoSEQ multiplex PCR, and TCRdb kept only the in-frame ones, dropping some. The table includes some 100,000 clones, about 85% detected once. The sample consisted of PBMCs. The receptors derive from a man in his thirties or forties in good health and CMV-seronegative. Each CDR3 is given with its conserved first and last residue. The D gene is left open where the match is weak. Clone size is given for some rows only: seen once, a few or many times, or a class if the clone is expanded.

>TRBJ2-7|TRBV19|NA|NA
CASSSFTAYEQYF
TGTGCCAGCTCTAGCTTCACCGCCTACGAGCAGTACTTC
>TRBJ2-1|TRBV2|NA|TRBD2
CASTSGGYNEQFF
TGTGCCAGCACTAGCGGGGGCTACAATGAGCAGTTCTTC
>TRBJ1-1|TRBV18|once|TRBD1
CASSSTGGKAEAFF
TGTGCCAGCTCATCGACAGGGGGCAAGGCTGAAGCTTTCTTT
>TRBJ2-7|TRBV5-1|NA|NA
CASSLDSTLYEQYF
TGCGCCAGCAGCCTTGACAGCACCCTTTACGAGCAGTACTTC
>TRBJ2-1|TRBV7-2|NA|TRBD2
CASSLLAGAGYNEQFF
TGTGCCAGCAGCTTACTAGCGGGAGCGGGTTACAATGAGCAGTTCTTC
>TRBJ2-7|TRBV4-2|NA|TRBD2
CASSQDQSGLAGADEQYF
TGTGCCAGCAGCCAAGATCAGTCGGGACTAGCGGGAGCCGACGAGCAGTACTTC
>TRBJ2-5|TRBV7-7|NA|TRBD2
CASSFVLSGVKETQYF
TGTGCTAGCAGCTTCGTCCTGAGCGGGGTAAAAGAGACCCAGTACTTC
>TRBJ2-5|TRBV28|NA|NA
CASSFRGTAFWETQYF
TGTGCCAGCAGTTTCCGGGGGACAGCCTTTTGGGAGACCCAGTACTTC
>TRBJ1-1|TRBV27|NA|NA
CASSLFGSNTEAFF
TGTGCCAGCAGTTTATTCGGGTCGAACACTGAAGCTTTCTTT
>TRBJ2-1|TRBV6-5|NA|TRBD2
CASSYSAGLAFDEQFF
TGTGCCAGCAGTTACTCGGCAGGACTAGCTTTCGATGAGCAGTTCTTC
>TRBJ2-1|TRBV12-1|NA|NA
CASSSSGTPSSYNEQFF
TGTGCCAGCAGCTCGTCCGGGACTCCAAGTTCCTACAATGAGCAGTTCTTC
>TRBJ1-3|TRBV10-3|NA|TRBD1
CAISPGQGASGNTIYF
TGTGCCATCAGCCCGGGACAGGGGGCTTCTGGAAACACCATATATTTT
>TRBJ2-3|TRBV7-6|NA|TRBD2
CASSPGTSGYTDTQYF
TGTGCCAGCAGCCCAGGGACTAGCGGATACACAGATACGCAGTATTTT
>TRBJ2-1|TRBV5-1|NA|NA
CASRDYNEQFF
TGCGCCAGCCGAGATTACAATGAGCAGTTCTTC
>TRBJ2-5|TRBV25-1|NA|NA
CASRSGSRETQYF
TGTGCCAGCAGAAGCGGGTCCCGGGAGACCCAGTACTTC
>TRBJ1-2|TRBV19|NA|TRBD1
CASSRQGKSYTF
TGTGCCAGTAGCCGACAGGGTAAGAGCTACACCTTC
>TRBJ2-3|TRBV30|NA|TRBD2
CAWSQAGATTDTQYF
TGTGCCTGGAGTCAGGCGGGAGCTACCACAGATACGCAGTATTTT
>TRBJ2-5|TRBV25-1|few|TRBD2
CASSVTSGSGETQYF
TGTGCCAGCAGTGTGACTAGCGGGAGTGGGGAGACCCAGTACTTC
>TRBJ2-5|TRBV28|NA|TRBD2
CASSLRLAGYQETQYF
TGTGCCAGCAGTTTAAGGCTAGCGGGATACCAAGAGACCCAGTACTTC
>TRBJ2-2|TRBV19|NA|TRBD2
CAPGGTGELFF
TGTGCCCCGGGGGGAACCGGGGAGCTGTTTTTT
>TRBJ2-2|TRBV19|NA|TRBD1
CASSKGGALAGELFF
TGTGCCAGTAGTAAAGGGGGCGCCTTGGCCGGGGAGCTGTTTTTT
>TRBJ2-5|TRBV28|NA|TRBD1
CASSGTGLQRETQYF
TGTGCCAGCAGTGGGACAGGTTTACAAAGGGAGACCCAGTACTTC
>TRBJ1-1|TRBV27|NA|TRBD1
CASSLDRVGTEAFF
TGTGCCAGCAGCCTGGACAGGGTGGGCACTGAAGCTTTCTTT
>TRBJ2-5|TRBV2|NA|TRBD1
CASSSPRDRLGETQYF
TGTGCCAGCAGTTCACCCCGGGACAGATTGGGAGAGACCCAGTACTTC
>TRBJ1-5|TRBV28|once|NA
CASSSLDRDYSNQPQHF
TGTGCCAGCAGTTCCCTGGACAGAGATTATAGCAATCAGCCCCAGCATTTT
>TRBJ2-7|TRBV7-2|NA|NA
CASSRTVLMDEQYF
TGTGCCAGCAGCCGGACAGTTCTTATGGACGAGCAGTACTTC
>TRBJ2-2|TRBV5-6|once|TRBD2
CASSPLTSGNTGELFF
TGTGCCAGCAGCCCACTCACTAGCGGAAACACCGGGGAGCTGTTTTTT
>TRBJ2-1|TRBV5-1|NA|TRBD2
CASSLGGGPGNEQFF
TGCGCCAGCAGCTTGGGCGGGGGGCCGGGTAATGAGCAGTTCTTC
>TRBJ2-6|TRBV5-6|NA|NA
CASSFRSSGANVLTF
TGTGCCAGCAGCTTCAGAAGCTCTGGGGCCAACGTCCTGACTTTC
>TRBJ2-5|TRBV9|NA|TRBD1
CASSAAGTGFQETQYF
TGTGCCAGCAGCGCTGCCGGGACAGGGTTCCAAGAGACCCAGTACTTC
>TRBJ2-2|TRBV7-3|NA|NA
CASSVTTRGTGELFF
TGTGCCAGCAGCGTTACCACCAGGGGTACCGGGGAGCTGTTTTTT
>TRBJ1-4|TRBV27|NA|TRBD1
CASSLDRGLGKLFF
TGTGCCAGCAGTTTGGACAGGGGGCTAGGGAAACTGTTTTTT
>TRBJ2-2|TRBV6-1|NA|NA
CATTLGGNTGELFF
TGTGCCACTACACTGGGGGGGAACACCGGGGAGCTGTTTTTT
>TRBJ1-1|TRBV27|few|NA
CASSPRGTNTEAFF
TGTGCCAGCAGCCCTCGAGGAACTAACACTGAAGCTTTCTTT
>TRBJ2-1|TRBV10-3|NA|TRBD1
CAISGTGFRSEQFF
TGTGCCATCAGTGGGACAGGGTTCCGTTCTGAGCAGTTCTTC
>TRBJ1-3|TRBV9|once|NA
CASSVGESSGNTIYF
TGTGCCAGCAGCGTAGGCGAGAGCTCTGGAAACACCATATATTTT
>TRBJ2-5|TRBV7-3|NA|TRBD2
CASSLGGGIGETQYF
TGTGCCAGCAGCTTAGGCGGGGGGATCGGAGAGACCCAGTACTTC
>TRBJ2-7|TRBV5-6|NA|TRBD1
CASSPVGQGANEQYF
TGTGCCAGCAGCCCGGTTGGACAGGGGGCGAACGAGCAGTACTTC
>TRBJ2-5|TRBV28|NA|NA
CASSLTNREETQYF
TGTGCCAGCAGTTTAACAAACAGGGAAGAGACCCAGTACTTC
>TRBJ1-5|TRBV6-1|NA|TRBD1
CASSEEGMDRVHYQPQHF
TGTGCCAGCAGTGAAGAAGGCATGGACAGGGTCCATTATCAGCCCCAGCATTTT